This T cell receptor beta chain was documented in a study of T cell repertoires in cytomegalovirus infection. Study outcomes and limitations: Of the TCR beta families, the public ones yielded a cumulative frequency that identified carriers of CMV plus the relevant HLA.

At least ten counts were recorded for this clonotype. No antigen is known for it. TCRdb re-derived calls from the reads in MiXCR, one entry per CDR3 protein. The sample lists roughly 300,000 distinct CDR3 sequences, 8% to 10% occurring once. This CDR3 is built from 16 residues. Unmatched junction bases numbered 1, after V lost 5 bases and J lost 1 base. CDR1 and CDR2 from the germline V gene are SGHTA and FQGTGA. Sample: PBMCs. This receptor was obtained from a human donor in good health (CMV status not recorded). Some clones in this sample may be carry-over from other donors' samples. The chain is built from TRBV7-3 and TRBJ2-2; 13 nucleotides agree with TRBD2. DNA of the CDR3: TGTGCCAGCAGCAGGACTAGCGGGGGGAACACCGGGGAGCTGTTTTTT. Protein product: CASSRTSGGNTGELFF.